The clone carrying this T cell receptor beta chain was found many times. The sample originates from a study of blood T cell repertoires in COVID-19. This table comes from immunoSEQ multiplex PCR, and its TCRdb copy is limited to in-frame clones, with some not included. In the table there are some 120,000 clones, over 55% of which are singletons. The specimen sequenced was peripheral blood. This clonotype was obtained from a woman in her 70s with acute or convalescent COVID-19.

The CDR3 loop is CASSFGGMNTEAFF. The CDR3 DNA is TGTGCCAGCAGCTTCGGGGGGATGAACACTGAAGCTTTCTTT. This sequence joins TRBV5-5 and TRBJ1-1, with D possibly matching TRBD1 (5 bases). V was pared by 2 bases and J by 0 bases, with 8 bases between. This CDR3 has 14 amino acids. Per the germline V gene, CDR1 is SGHKS and CDR2 is YYEKEE (reference sequence).